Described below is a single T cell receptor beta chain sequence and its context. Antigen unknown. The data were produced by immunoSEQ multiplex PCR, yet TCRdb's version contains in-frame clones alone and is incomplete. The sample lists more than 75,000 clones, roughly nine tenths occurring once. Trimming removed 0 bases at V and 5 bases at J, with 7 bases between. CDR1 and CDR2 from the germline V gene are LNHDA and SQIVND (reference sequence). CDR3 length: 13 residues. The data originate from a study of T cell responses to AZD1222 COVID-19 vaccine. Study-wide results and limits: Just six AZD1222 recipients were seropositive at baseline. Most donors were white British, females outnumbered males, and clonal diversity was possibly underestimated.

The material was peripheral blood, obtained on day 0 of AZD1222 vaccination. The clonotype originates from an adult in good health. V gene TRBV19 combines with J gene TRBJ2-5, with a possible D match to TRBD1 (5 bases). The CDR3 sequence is CASSIDKGETQYF. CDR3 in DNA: TGTGCCAGTAGTATAGACAAGGGGGAGACCCAGTACTTC.